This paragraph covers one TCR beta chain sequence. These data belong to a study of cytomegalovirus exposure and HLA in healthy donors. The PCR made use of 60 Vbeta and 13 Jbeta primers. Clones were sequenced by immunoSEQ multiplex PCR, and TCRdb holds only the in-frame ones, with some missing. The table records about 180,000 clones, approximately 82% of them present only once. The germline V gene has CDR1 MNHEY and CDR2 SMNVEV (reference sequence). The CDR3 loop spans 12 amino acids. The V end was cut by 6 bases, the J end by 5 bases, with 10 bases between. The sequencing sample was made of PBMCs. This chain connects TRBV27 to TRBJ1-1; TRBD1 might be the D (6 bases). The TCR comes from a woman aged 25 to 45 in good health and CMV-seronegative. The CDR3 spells CASSHTGTEAFF. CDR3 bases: TGTGCCAGCAGCCATACAGGGACTGAAGCTTTCTTT.